This T cell receptor beta chain originates from a study of neurological immune-mediated disorders. MiXCR, applied by TCRdb to the 5' RACE reads, yields one record per CDR3 protein. The sample includes more than 20,000 distinct CDR3 sequences, 2% to 2.5% of them seen just once. Germline loops: CDR1 DFQATT, CDR2 SNEGSKA (reference sequence). The CDR3 runs to 17 residues. V lost 0 bases to trimming and J lost 3 bases; unmatched junction nucleotides: 5. This clonotype was observed at least ten times. The genes are TRBV20-1 and TRBJ2-2; TRBD2 matches at 12 bases. The source of this sequence is a woman aged 50 to 65 with multiple sclerosis. Sequencing used PBMCs. The CDR3 bases are TGCAGTGCTAGAGATACGCTAGCGGGGGGGGACACCGGGGAGCTGTTTTTT. This sequence encodes CSARDTLAGGDTGELFF.